The 18 T cell receptor beta chains below all came from one sample that was sequenced in a study of regulatory T cells in long-lasting Graves disease (dated by TCRdb to about 2021). The time point tag for this specimen amounts to: persistent/refractory GD, antithyroid drugs over 5 years with positive TRAb. For both TCR sequencing and RNA sequencing, RNA was extracted from PBMCs using TRIzol. The library was obtained by multiplex PCR. Sequencer: Illumina HiSeq 4000. CDR3 regions were amplified by Arm-PCR with iRepertoire HTBI primers to construct TCR beta libraries. In-frame beta chains were kept once TCRdb had trimmed the public reads at Q25 with fastp and called clones with MiXCR. Entries are consolidated by CDR3 protein sequence, retaining the most common genes and DNA. For this sample there are over 450,000 distinct CDR3 sequences; 20% to 25% appear just once. Together, the top ten hold 6.5% to 9% of the sample.

Source: peripheral blood mononuclear cells (PBMCs), taken when the disease was refractory, from a patient treated with antithyroid drugs. These receptors were obtained from a female donor with Graves disease.

A few counts support this clonotype. Here the CDR3 DNA reads TGCGCCAGCAGCGTATGGGCGAGCACAGATACGCAGTATTTT. Its protein product is CASSVWASTDTQYF. The chain links TRBV5-1 to TRBJ2-3; D gene ambiguous. V was clipped by 4 bases and J by 0 bases, with 9 bases between them. The CDR3 spans 14 residues. Germline V gives CDR1 SGHRS, CDR2 YFSETQ.

In its sample, this clonotype was seen many times. The chain joins TRBV28 to TRBJ1-5; TRBD1 agrees at 9 bases. From germline, CDR1 is MDHEN and CDR2 SYDVKM. The V and J ends lost 2 bases and 5 bases, in that order; junction bases with no gene match: 4. The CDR3 runs 15 residues. The CDR3 DNA sequence: TGTGCCAGCAGTTTACGACAGGGGGTACATCAGCCCCAGCATTTT. It specifies CASSLRQGVHQPQHF. Full variable domain (rest looked up from reference TRBV28 and TRBJ1-5): DVKVTQSSRYLVKRTGEKVFLECVQDMDHENMFWYRQDPGLGLRLIYFSYDVKMKEKGDIPEGYSVSREKKERFSLILESASTNQTSMYLCASSLRQGVHQPQHFGDGTRLSIL.

This clonotype was recorded many times. This sequence joins TRBV11-2 and TRBJ1-1; the D gene is possibly TRBD1 (5 bases). Trimming took off 3 bases at V and 6 bases at J, with 14 bases between the two ends. Per the germline V gene, CDR1 is SGHAT and CDR2 is FQNNGV. The CDR3 loop spans 14 amino acids. In DNA, the CDR3 is TGTGCCAGCAGCTTCCCAGGGCAAGAAGCTGAAGCTTTCTTT. Its protein is CASSFPGQEAEAFF. Using reference TRBV11-2 and TRBJ1-1 for the parts outside the CDR3, the full variable domain is EAGVAQSPRYKIIEKRQSVAFWCNPISGHATLYWYQQILGQGPKLLIQFQNNGVVDDSQLPKDRFSAERLKGVDSTLKIQPAKLEDSAVYLCASSFPGQEAEAFFGQGTRLTVV.

This clonotype was found a few times. The chain employs TRBV10-3 and TRBJ2-2, with a weak D call TRBD2 (6 bases). Between the trimmed V and J ends, which lost 2 bases and 4 bases, there was a span of 17 bases. CDR3 length: 17 amino acids. Germline V gene sequence: CDR1 ENHRY, CDR2 SYGVKD. CDR3 in amino acids: CAISEHGGGVGTGELFF. The DNA for the CDR3 is TGTGCCATCAGTGAGCACGGTGGAGGGGTTGGCACCGGGGAGCTGTTTTTT.

This clonotype came up a few times. The V gene is TRBV24-1, the J gene TRBJ2-5; unclear D gene. Germline V gene data show CDR1 as KGHDR and CDR2 as SFDVKD. The CDR3 loop spans 15 amino acids. V lost 0 bases and J lost 4, with 11 bases in between. CDR3 nucleotides: TGTGCCACCAGTGATTTGGCCGGATCCGGAGAGACCCAGTACTTC. This gives the protein CATSDLAGSGETQYF.

This clonotype was detected a few times. The genes are TRBV6-4 and TRBJ1-1; D remains unclear. Germline CDR1 is MRHNA and CDR2 is SNTAGT. There are 14 residues in the CDR3. Trimming left V 5 bases short and J 4 bases short, with 14 bases between. Here the CDR3 DNA reads TGTGCCAGCAGTCCCCAACCGACGGCCACTGAAGCTTTCTTT. This codes for CASSPQPTATEAFF.

This clonotype was seen at least ten times. The J gene is TRBJ2-7, the V gene TRBV6-1, with 8 positions matching TRBD2. CDR1 and CDR2 (germline): MNHNS, SASEGT. The length of the CDR3 is 21 residues. Trimming at V came to 6 bases and at J to 4 bases, leaving 29 bases not matched to a gene. The CDR3 DNA sequence: TGTGCCAGCAGCCTGCCCCACCCGGGACTAGGCCACCTGCCGGGGAGGTACGAGCAGTACTTC. It encodes CASSLPHPGLGHLPGRYEQYF.

The chain links TRBV24-1 to TRBJ2-1, with a weak D call TRBD2 (6 bases). V lost 1 base and J 2 bases, leaving 11 bases between the germline ends. From germline, CDR1 is KGHDR and CDR2 SFDVKD. The CDR3 runs to 16 residues. The CDR3 region has the DNA TGTGCCACCAGTGATTTAGCGGGCAGCACCTACAATGAGCAGTTCTTC. Amino acid sequence: CATSDLAGSTYNEQFF.

V and J are TRBV20-1 and TRBJ2-4; 8 nucleotides match TRBD2. The CDR3 sequence is 14 residues long. V shed 1 base and J 6 bases; nucleotides not matched to a gene: 5. The germline gives CDR1 DFQATT, CDR2 SNEGSKA (reference sequence). CDR3 region: CSARGGTSVNIQYF. The CDR3 DNA follows: TGCAGTGCTAGAGGCGGGACTAGTGTAAACATTCAGTACTTC.

About this clonotype: This may come from a read error, since a much larger clone is one base off. This chain joins TRBV6-5 and TRBJ1-5; D not certain. Germline loops: CDR1 MNHEY, CDR2 SVGAGI. The CDR3 runs to 13 residues. CDR3 protein: CASSYSFLQPRHF. CDR3 in DNA: TGTGCCAGCAGTTACTCGTTTCTTCAGCCCCGGCATTTT.

A word on this clonotype: Sequence at one end of the junction differs from germline and may be a read error. This chain joins TRBV24-1 and TRBJ1-2; D possibly corresponds to TRBD1 (5 bases). This CDR3 comprises 16 residues. From germline, CDR1 is KGHDR and CDR2 SFDVKD. The CDR3 sequence: CATSANSWGLNYGYSF. Here the CDR3 DNA reads TGTGCCACCAGTGCCAATAGCTGGGGACTTAACTATGGCTACTCCTTC.

This clonotype turned up a few times. The rearrangement joins TRBV5-4 to TRBJ1-2; 9 bases line up with TRBD1. The CDR3 spans 16 residues. The V gene's germline CDR1 is SGHNT and CDR2 YYREEE (reference sequence). V lost 4 bases and J lost 4; bases outside the gene matches: 11. CDR3 DNA sequence: TGTGCCAGCAGCCCAGTGGACAGGGGAGGGACCTATGGCTACACCTTC. Translated: CASSPVDRGGTYGYTF.

The table lists this clonotype with many counts. V is TRBV11-2 and J is TRBJ2-5; D not resolved. The CDR3 is 14 amino acids. Germline loops: CDR1 SGHAT, CDR2 FQNNGV. Trimming cost V 3 bases and J 5 bases, with 13 bases left between them. The CDR3 sequence is CASSFGRSPETQYF. The CDR3 bases are TGTGCCAGCAGCTTCGGACGGAGCCCCGAGACCCAGTACTTC.

The chain recombines TRBV6-5 with TRBJ1-6; TRBD1 matches at 7 bases. The junction had 4 bases not matched to a gene; V was cut back by 2 bases and J by 0 bases. CDR3 length equals 17 residues. CDR1 is MNHEY and CDR2 is SVGAGI in the germline V gene. Here the CDR3 DNA reads TGTGCCAGCAGTTACCAGGGGGGGAGCTCCTATAATTCACCCCTCCACTTT. As protein: CASSYQGGSSYNSPLHF.

Many counts were recorded for this clonotype. The J gene is TRBJ2-7, the V gene TRBV20-1, with D possibly being TRBD2 (6 bases). V was trimmed by 7 bases and J by 3 bases, leaving 19 bases between them. The CDR3 runs 14 residues. The germline CDR1 and CDR2 sequences are DFQATT and SNEGSKA (reference sequence). The CDR3, as DNA: TGCAGTGGATTAGGCGGGACTGCAAGCTACGAGCAGTACTTC. As protein: CSGLGGTASYEQYF.

The sample holds many counts of this clonotype. The V call is TRBV11-2, the J call TRBJ1-5; D remains unclear. The V gene's germline CDR1 is SGHAT and CDR2 FQNNGV. The CDR3 sequence is 14 residues long. V lost 0 bases and J lost 5, with 8 bases in between. CDR3 residues: CASSLDPFDQPQHF. The CDR3 DNA follows: TGTGCCAGCAGCTTAGACCCATTCGATCAGCCCCAGCATTTT.

On this clonotype itself: Since the CDR3 does not end with the conserved phenylalanine or tryptophan, this likely comes from a read error. It is unclear where the CDR3 begins or ends on the DNA, so no DNA is shown, and the CDR3 is as TCRdb lists it. The chain is built from TRBV6-1 and TRBJ1-2; no DNA check was done on the table's D call, TRBD1. The germline gives CDR1 MNHNS, CDR2 SASEGT. The CDR3 numbers 12 amino acids, ends counted. CDR3 amino acids: CASSEALQVSSC.

The sample holds a few counts of this clonotype. The V and J genes are TRBV7-2 and TRBJ2-3; TRBD2 agrees at 9 bases. CDR1 and CDR2 from the germline V gene are SGHTA and FQGNSA. The CDR3 sequence is 17 residues long. J gave up 0 bases and V 4 bases, and 8 bases lay outside the gene matches. The chain's CDR3 is CASSSRLADSSTDTQYF. In DNA form, the CDR3 reads TGTGCCAGCAGCTCCAGACTAGCGGACTCTAGCACAGATACGCAGTATTTT.